Shown below are 23 T cell receptor beta chains from a single sample sequenced in a study of preoperative IRX-2 immunotherapy in early breast cancer. Specified treatment: preoperative locoregional IRX-2 cytokine immunotherapy. Sequenced by immunoSEQ multiplex PCR; TCRdb stores in-frame clones only, minus some. The data show about 23,000 clones, around 96% seen once. Sample: tumor tissue, taken after IRX-2 immunotherapy. The receptor source for this set is a human donor with breast cancer.

The chain couples TRBV7-8 to TRBJ1-5; D is undetermined. Germline CDR1 and CDR2: SGHVS and FQNEAQ. Trimming took off 1 base at V and 3 bases at J, with 7 bases between the two ends. This CDR3 has 14 amino acids. CDR3 region: CASSLVTDNQPQHF. The CDR3 region has the DNA TGTGCCAGCAGCTTAGTAACAGACAATCAGCCCCAGCATTTT.

The chain uses TRBV10-3 and TRBJ1-5; D not resolved. CDR1 is ENHRY and CDR2 is SYGVKD in the germline V gene. The CDR3 length is 12 residues. Between the trimmed V and J ends, which lost 11 bases and 1 base, there was a span of 9 bases. The CDR3 DNA reads as TGTGCCGCCTCCCCAAGCAATCAGCCCCAGCATTTT. Protein: CAASPSNQPQHF.

The CDR3 region is CASSLNRLFTGELFF. In DNA, the CDR3 is TGCGCCAGCAGCTTGAACAGGTTGTTCACCGGGGAGCTGTTTTTT. V gene TRBV5-1 combines with J gene TRBJ2-2; D is possibly TRBD1 (5 bases). This CDR3 spans 15 amino acids. Germline V lookup: CDR1 SGHRS, CDR2 YFSETQ. V was trimmed by 1 base and J by 4 bases, leaving 11 bases between them.

The chain carries TRBV15 and TRBJ1-2; D is undetermined. Germline V gene data show CDR1 as LNHNV and CDR2 as YYDKDF (reference sequence). The V gene lost 1 base and the J gene lost 7 bases, with 10 bases spanning the gap. This CDR3 is built from 13 residues. CDR3 region: CATSRGGKSGYTF. In DNA, the CDR3 is TGTGCCACCAGCAGAGGAGGGAAGAGTGGCTACACCTTC.

The V call is TRBV7-9, the J call TRBJ1-1; 7 positions match TRBD1. The CDR3 is made up of 18 amino acids. V lost 2 bases to trimming and J lost 4 bases; unmatched junction nucleotides: 16. From germline, CDR1 is SEHNR and CDR2 FQNEAQ (reference sequence). The CDR3 loop reads CASSLFWGTERGTTEAFF. CDR3 bases: TGTGCCAGCAGCTTATTCTGGGGGACAGAGCGTGGAACCACTGAAGCTTTCTTT.

The V gene is TRBV5-1, the J gene TRBJ2-5, with 11 bases that match TRBD2. Germline V CDR1 and CDR2: SGHRS, YFSETQ. V was pared by 1 base and J by 0 bases, with 5 bases of the junction left unmatched. The CDR3 is made up of 17 amino acids. The DNA for the CDR3 is TGCGCCAGCAGCTTGTGGCCGACTAGCGGGGACCAAGAGACCCAGTACTTC. Translating gives CASSLWPTSGDQETQYF.

The chain recombines TRBV6-1 with TRBJ1-2; D unclear. Per the germline V gene, CDR1 is MNHNS and CDR2 is SASEGT. Trimming pared 0 bases from V and 5 bases from J, leaving 10 bases between. CDR3 length: 14 residues. The CDR3 reads CASSEAWATYGYTF. The CDR3 region has the DNA TGTGCCAGCAGTGAAGCGTGGGCCACTTATGGCTACACCTTC.

As DNA, the CDR3 is TGTGCTAGTGGTTTGGATGACGGGGGCTTCAGGGAAGAGGGGATTAGCACTGAAGCTTTCTTT. It yields the protein CASGLDDGGFREEGISTEAFF. The chain employs TRBV12-5 and TRBJ1-1; weak D call: TRBD1 (6 bases). This CDR3 is built from 21 residues. The V and J ends lost 1 base and 4 bases respectively, with 31 bases between them. Per the germline V gene, CDR1 is LGHNT and CDR2 is FRNRAP.

J is TRBJ2-7 and V is TRBV7-2; D not certain. V was cut by 7 bases and J by 2 bases, with 15 bases left in between. This CDR3 contains 14 residues. Germline V CDR1 and CDR2: SGHTA, FQGNSA. The CDR3 loop is CASTSGQPPYEQYF. The DNA for the CDR3 is TGTGCCAGCACCTCCGGGCAGCCCCCCTACGAGCAGTACTTC.

The chain couples TRBV27 to TRBJ2-1, with 7 bases that match TRBD1. The germline CDR1 and CDR2 sequences are MNHEY and SMNVEV (reference sequence). Trimming took 4 bases from V and 5 from J; bases not matched to a gene: 8. CDR3 length: 15 residues. This chain's CDR3 is CASSWSGGSHNEQFF. As DNA, the CDR3 is TGTGCCAGCAGTTGGTCAGGGGGAAGCCACAATGAGCAGTTCTTC.

The gene calls are TRBV7-9 and TRBJ2-3, with TRBD2 matching over 9 bases. The CDR3 totals 14 residues. The germline CDR1 and CDR2 sequences are SEHNR and FQNEAQ (reference sequence). V lost 5 bases, J lost 1 base, and 1 base stayed unmatched. CDR3 region: CASSRTSGTDTQYF. For the CDR3, the DNA is TGTGCCAGCAGCCGGACTAGCGGCACAGATACGCAGTATTTT.

The J gene is TRBJ2-3, the V gene TRBV7-9; 7 nucleotides agree with TRBD1. Germline values: CDR1 SEHNR, CDR2 FQNEAQ (reference sequence). J was trimmed by 7 bases and V by 5 bases; bases with no gene match: 12. CDR3 length equals 15 residues. The DNA for the CDR3 is TGTGCCAGCAGCCCCACAGGGGTTAAGAACTATACGCAGTATTTT. Residues: CASSPTGVKNYTQYF.

The V call is TRBV5-4, the J call TRBJ1-2; D is undetermined. Trimming took 0 bases from V and 8 from J, leaving 11 bases between them. The CDR3 totals 13 residues. Germline V gene lookup returns CDR1 SGHNT and CDR2 YYREEE (reference sequence). The CDR3 DNA reads TGTGCCAGCAGCTTGGGATCAAAACGAGGCTACACCTTC. Its translation: CASSLGSKRGYTF.

The chain recombines TRBV12-5 with TRBJ2-7, with 7 nucleotides matching TRBD1. CDR3 length: 15 amino acids. Germline lookup yields CDR1 LGHNT and CDR2 FRNRAP. The J segment lost 4 bases and the V segment lost 4 bases, leaving 10 bases of the junction unmatched. This chain's CDR3 is CASGSSRGREYEQYF. The CDR3 DNA reads TGTGCTAGTGGTTCGTCAAGGGGGCGCGAGTACGAGCAGTACTTC.

The V and J genes are TRBV7-6 and TRBJ1-6; no clear D gene. This CDR3 is built from 13 residues. Germline V CDR1 and CDR2: SGHVS, FNYEAQ. The V end lost 2 bases, the J end lost 7 bases, and 6 bases lay between the germline ends. The CDR3 nucleotides are TGTGCCAGCAGCTTACAGGTGAATTCACCCCTCCACTTT. Amino acids: CASSLQVNSPLHF.

The chain joins TRBV27 to TRBJ2-1; a possible D gene is TRBD2 (6 bases). The CDR3 length is 16 residues. From germline, CDR1 is MNHEY and CDR2 SMNVEV (reference sequence). Between the trimmed V and J ends, which lost 1 base and 4 bases, there was a span of 14 bases. Here the CDR3 DNA reads TGTGCCAGCAGTTTATTAGCGTCGGGGGTATACAATGAGCAGTTCTTC. Its protein is CASSLLASGVYNEQFF.

Points on this clone: At one end, the junction sequence differs from germline, possibly due to a read error. J is TRBJ2-7 and V is TRBV25-1; D uncertain. From germline, CDR1 is MGHDK and CDR2 SYGVNS. This CDR3 is built from 16 residues. For the CDR3, the DNA is TGTGCCAGCAGTGTATGGAAGAACACAAATTTCTACGAGCAGTATTTC. Translated: CASSVWKNTNFYEQYF.

This clone has a single count. CDR3 sequence: CASSLNLGNTIYF. The DNA for the CDR3 is TGTGCCAGCAGCTTAAACCTCGGAAACACCATATATTTT. V gene TRBV7-3 combines with J gene TRBJ1-3; D not resolved. V lost 1 base and J 4 bases, leaving 5 bases between the germline ends. CDR1 SGHTA and CDR2 FQGTGA come from the germline V gene. There are 13 residues in the CDR3.

The J gene is TRBJ1-3, the V gene TRBV6-1; D remains ambiguous. Germline values: CDR1 MNHNS, CDR2 SASEGT. CDR3 length equals 17 residues. Trimming cost V 2 bases and J 2 bases, with 16 bases left between them. For the CDR3, the DNA is TGTGCCAGCAGTGAAATCCCCGCCGGGCAGGCTGGAAACACCATATATTTT. Protein: CASSEIPAGQAGNTIYF.

This clone was detected once. The chain joins TRBV5-1 to TRBJ2-1, with 8 nucleotides matching TRBD2. The CDR3 extends over 18 amino acids. Germline CDR1 is SGHRS and CDR2 is YFSETQ. V lost 1 base, J lost 5 bases, and 14 bases stayed unmatched. CDR3 sequence (DNA): TGCGCCAGCAGCTTGCCTACGGGGGGAGCGGGGGTAAACAATGAGCAGTTCTTC. Protein sequence: CASSLPTGGAGVNNEQFF.

In its sample, this clone was seen once. Germline and junction disagree at one end, which may indicate a read error. The DNA of the CDR3 is TGTGCTAGCAGCCCCTGGAGGGAACTAGTCAAGAGGGAGACCCAGTACTTC. It translates to CASSPWRELVKRETQYF. The rearrangement joins TRBV7-7 to TRBJ2-5, with D possibly being TRBD2 (6 bases). This CDR3 comprises 17 residues. Germline CDR1 and CDR2: SSHAT and FNYEAQ (reference sequence).

The genes are TRBV2 and TRBJ2-5; tentative D call: TRBD1 (6 bases). The V end was cut by 8 bases, the J end by 1 base, with 11 bases between. CDR3 length: 13 amino acids. The V gene's germline CDR1 is SNHLY and CDR2 FYNNEI. CDR3 bases: TGTGCCAGCCTCCGGGACACCCAAGAGACCCAGTACTTC. Translation: CASLRDTQETQYF.

V usage is TRBV2 and J usage is TRBJ1-4, with D possibly matching TRBD1 (5 bases). V lost 5 bases and J 3 bases, leaving 10 bases between the germline ends. Germline loops: CDR1 SNHLY, CDR2 FYNNEI. The CDR3 contains 14 residues. The CDR3 nucleotides are TGTGCCAGCAGTTCGGGACGGTCTAATGAAAAACTGTTTTTT. As protein: CASSSGRSNEKLFF.